The 13 T cell receptor beta chains presented below share a single source sample, sequenced in a study of CD8 T cells in ankylosing spondylitis. MiXCR, run by TCRdb on the 5' RACE reads, gives a single entry per CDR3 protein. The data contain a few hundred thousand distinct CDR3 sequences, 15% to 20% of them singletons. What was sequenced was blood, either unsorted or a sorted T cell fraction (not recorded which). These receptors were obtained from a male donor with ankylosing spondylitis or in good health (not recorded which).

This clonotype was detected only a few times. J is TRBJ2-3 and V is TRBV6-2 or TRBV6-3, with 12 bases lining up with TRBD1. Trimming at V came to 6 bases and at J to 3 bases, leaving 7 bases not matched to a gene. In germline, CDR1 is MNHEY, CDR2 SVGEGT. This CDR3 region has 16 residues. The CDR3 bases are TGTGCCAGCAGCCCCCGGGACAGGGGGCTTACAGATACGCAGTATTTT. The encoded protein is CASSPRDRGLTDTQYF.

The V gene is TRBV6-5, the J gene TRBJ2-3; 12 nucleotides agree with TRBD1. The CDR3 is made up of 16 amino acids. The trim removed 4 bases at V and 6 bases at J, leaving 8 bases unmatched. The V gene's germline CDR1 is MNHEY and CDR2 SVGAGI. CDR3 in amino acids: CASSLGQGAPRDTQYF. In DNA, the CDR3 is TGTGCCAGCAGTTTGGGACAGGGGGCGCCGCGTGATACGCAGTATTTT.

This chain connects TRBV7-2 to TRBJ2-1; D tentatively fits TRBD1 or TRBD2 (5 bases each). Trimming removed 4 bases from V and 6 bases from J, with 16 bases in between. The germline V gene encodes CDR1 SGHTA and CDR2 FQGNSA. This CDR3 has 15 amino acids. DNA of the CDR3: TGTGCCAGCAGCTCCCCCGGGGCCTTGTTCAATGAGCAGTTCTTC. Translation: CASSSPGALFNEQFF.

This chain links TRBV10-2 with TRBJ2-3; D may be TRBD2 (6 bases). The germline V gene encodes CDR1 WSHSY and CDR2 SAAADI. Trimming stripped 9 bases from V and 2 bases from J, with 18 bases between. The CDR3 loop spans 15 amino acids. The CDR3, as DNA: TGCGCCAGTTTGATCGGGACTGTCCTCACAGATACGCAGTATTTT. This translates into CASLIGTVLTDTQYF.

The chain carries TRBV5-1 and TRBJ2-3; D ambiguous. CDR1 and CDR2 from the germline V gene are SGHRS and YFSETQ. V lost 6 bases and J 3 bases, leaving 11 bases between the germline ends. The CDR3 consists of 13 residues. The CDR3 region has the DNA TGCGCCAGCAAAAAAAAAGCGACAGATACGCAGTATTTT. Protein sequence: CASKKKATDTQYF.

This clonotype was picked up a small number of times. The chain carries TRBV12-5 and TRBJ2-5; the D is unclear. This CDR3 has 17 amino acids. Trimming took off 0 bases at V and 2 bases at J, with 16 bases between the two ends. CDR1 LGHNT and CDR2 FRNRAP come from the germline V gene. CDR3 amino acids: CASGLVMVRMDQETQYF. DNA for the CDR3: TGTGCTAGTGGTTTGGTAATGGTCAGGATGGATCAAGAGACCCAGTACTTC.

This rearrangement joins TRBV4-1 to TRBJ2-7, with D perhaps matching TRBD1 (5 bases). Trimming cost V 0 bases and J 3 bases, with 9 bases left between them. Per the germline V gene, CDR1 is MGHRA and CDR2 is YSYEKL. CDR3 length: 14 amino acids. As DNA, the CDR3 is TGCGCCAGCAGCCAAGAGGAAAGGGGCTACGAGCAGTACTTC. This codes for CASSQEERGYEQYF.

This clonotype was detected a few times. The rearrangement joins TRBV6-5 to TRBJ1-2; tentative D call: TRBD1 (6 bases). The CDR3 runs to 13 residues. CDR1 and CDR2 (germline): MNHEY, SVGAGI. The V end was cut by 4 bases, the J end by 8 bases, with 14 bases between. The CDR3 loop is CASSFNQGQGYTF. CDR3 in DNA: TGTGCCAGCAGTTTCAACCAGGGGCAGGGCTACACCTTC.

The chain recombines TRBV7-3 with TRBJ2-2; 7 bases align to TRBD1. The CDR3 loop spans 17 amino acids. In germline, CDR1 is SGHTA, CDR2 FQGTGA. V trimming: 0 bases; J trimming: 2 bases; junction bases outside the gene matches: 6. DNA of the CDR3: TGTGCCAGCAGCTTAACGCCGGACAGGAGAAACACCGGGGAGCTGTTTTTT. It yields the protein CASSLTPDRRNTGELFF.

In its sample, this clonotype was seen many times. The rearrangement links TRBV6-5 to TRBJ2-2; no clear D. This CDR3 spans 14 amino acids. Looked up from germline, CDR1 is MNHEY and CDR2 is SVGAGI. V dropped 3 bases and J dropped 6 bases, with 11 bases sitting between them. The CDR3 DNA sequence: TGTGCCAGCAGTTATGTTGGGAATGCCGGGGAGCTGTTTTTT. It yields the protein CASSYVGNAGELFF.

This clonotype was seen more than once but under ten times. The chain recombines TRBV10-3 with TRBJ2-3; 7 nucleotides line up with TRBD1. Losses at the gene ends were 3 bases for V and 14 bases for J; bases not matched to a gene: 20. This CDR3 is built from 16 residues. From germline, CDR1 is ENHRY and CDR2 SYGVKD. Here the CDR3 reads CAISDPADRVLDQRYF. The DNA of the CDR3 is TGTGCCATCAGTGATCCTGCCGACAGGGTTTTAGATCAGCGGTATTTT.

This clonotype was counted between two and nine times. The rearrangement joins TRBV29-1 to TRBJ2-7; 9 bases map to TRBD1. After removal of 4 bases from V and 2 bases from J, the junction contained 0 bases not matched to a gene. The CDR3 has 12 residues. The germline CDR1 and CDR2 sequences are SQVTM and ANQGSEA. As DNA, the CDR3 is TGCAGCGTTGGGACAGGGGCCTACGAGCAGTACTTC. Amino acids: CSVGTGAYEQYF.

Many counts were recorded for this clonotype. The rearrangement uses TRBV4-1 and TRBJ2-1; TRBD2 matches 9 bases. CDR1 and CDR2 from the germline V gene are MGHRA and YSYEKL. The CDR3 extends over 17 amino acids. The V segment lost 0 bases and the J segment 7 bases; nucleotides outside the gene matches: 10. In DNA form, the CDR3 reads TGCGCCAGCAGCCAAGATCCGCGGGAGGGCCCTTGGAATGAGCAGTTCTTC. Its translation is CASSQDPREGPWNEQFF.